These T cell receptor beta chains were read from a single sample in a study of blood T cell repertoires in COVID-19. Clones were sequenced by immunoSEQ multiplex PCR, and TCRdb holds only the in-frame ones, with some missing. This sample has about 350,000 clones, with approximately 89% found just once. The sequencing input was peripheral blood. Source of these receptors: a woman between 55 and 75 years old with COVID-19, enrolled during active disease. Each CDR3 is given with its conserved first and last residue. A D gene is named only where the DNA matches it firmly. Some rows have no size entry. The others give once, few or many, or a class for an expanded clone.

J | V | size | length | D | DNA | CDR3
TRBJ2-7 | TRBV4-1 | - | 15 | - | TGCGCCAGCAGCCAAGGCCAGGGAACAACCTACGAGCAGTACTTC | CASSQGQGTTYEQYF
TRBJ2-5 | TRBV28 | - | 17 | TRBD2 | TGTGCCAGCAGCTCCCCTTCTAGCGGGGGGGCCCAAGAGACCCAGTACTTC | CASSSPSSGGAQETQYF
TRBJ1-5 | TRBV6-5 | - | 15 | - | TGTGCCAGCAGTTACTCGAGGACAGCCCATCAGCCCCAGCATTTT | CASSYSRTAHQPQHF
TRBJ2-7 | TRBV7-3 | - | 13 | - | TGTGCCAGCAGCCGGGCGTCCGGGGACGAGCAGTACTTC | CASSRASGDEQYF
TRBJ1-2 | TRBV27 | - | 13 | - | TGTGCCAGCTCCGCCCAGGGCCACTATGGCTACACCTTC | CASSAQGHYGYTF
TRBJ2-1 | TRBV6-5 | once | 11 | - | TGTGCCAGCAGACACAACAATGAGCAGTTCTTC | CASRHNNEQFF
TRBJ1-2 | TRBV28 | - | 12 | - | TGTGCCAGCAGTAAGACTGAGTATGGCTACACCTTC | CASSKTEYGYTF
TRBJ1-2 | TRBV28 | - | 14 | TRBD1 | TGTGCCAGCAGGGCTACAGGGGCTTACTATGGCTACACCTTC | CASRATGAYYGYTF
TRBJ2-1 | TRBV11-2 | once | 15 | - | TGTGCCAGCAGCTCAGGACTAACTTCCTACAATGAGCAGTTCTTC | CASSSGLTSYNEQFF
TRBJ2-5 | TRBV18 | - | 14 | - | TGTGCCAGCTCACCAAGACAGATCCAAGAGACCCAGTACTTC | CASSPRQIQETQYF
TRBJ1-3 | TRBV7-2 | - | 16 | - | TGTGCCAGCAGCTTAGCCGGGGTGAACTCTGGAAACACCATATATTTT | CASSLAGVNSGNTIYF
TRBJ1-3 | TRBV28 | - | 16 | - | TGTGCCAGCAGTTTGCAAAGGACACCACGGAGAAACACCATATATTTT | CASSLQRTPRRNTIYF
TRBJ2-3 | TRBV10-2 | - | 14 | TRBD2 | TGCGCCAGCAGTGCAGGGAGGGCCGCGGATACGCAGTATTTT | CASSAGRAADTQYF
TRBJ2-1 | TRBV5-5 | once | 14 | TRBD2 | TGTGCCAGCAGCTTGGTCCGGCTAGCGGGGGACCAGTTCTTC | CASSLVRLAGDQFF
TRBJ1-2 | TRBV28 | - | 14 | - | TGTGCCAGCAGTTTACCCGGTACTAACTATGGCTACACCTTC | CASSLPGTNYGYTF
TRBJ1-1 | TRBV3-1/TRBV3-2 | - | 13 | - | TGTGCCAGCAGGCCATCGGGACTAAAAGAAGCTTTCTTT | CASRPSGLKEAFF